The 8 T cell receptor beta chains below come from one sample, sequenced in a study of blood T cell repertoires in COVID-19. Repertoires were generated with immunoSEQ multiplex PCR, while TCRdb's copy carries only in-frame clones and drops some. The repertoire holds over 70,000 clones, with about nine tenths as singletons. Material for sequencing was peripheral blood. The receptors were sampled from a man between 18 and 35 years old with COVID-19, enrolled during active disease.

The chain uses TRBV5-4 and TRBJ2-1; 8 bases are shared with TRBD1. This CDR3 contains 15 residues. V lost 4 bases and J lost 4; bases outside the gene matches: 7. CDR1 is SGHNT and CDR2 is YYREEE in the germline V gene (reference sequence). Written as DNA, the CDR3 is TGTGCCAGCAGCGCTTTGGGACAGGATTACAATGAGCAGTTCTTC. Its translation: CASSALGQDYNEQFF. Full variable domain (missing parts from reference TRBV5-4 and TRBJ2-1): ETGVTQSPTHLIKTRGQQVTLRCSSQSGHNTVSWYQQALGQGPQFIFQYYREEENGRGNFPPRFSGLQFPNYSSELNVNALELDDSALYLCASSALGQDYNEQFFGPGTRLTVL.

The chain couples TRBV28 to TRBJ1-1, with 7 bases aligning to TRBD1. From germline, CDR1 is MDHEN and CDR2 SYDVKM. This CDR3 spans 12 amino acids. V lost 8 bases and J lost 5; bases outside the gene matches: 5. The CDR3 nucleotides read TGTGCCAGCCGACAGGGATATACTGAAGCTTTCTTT. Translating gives CASRQGYTEAFF.

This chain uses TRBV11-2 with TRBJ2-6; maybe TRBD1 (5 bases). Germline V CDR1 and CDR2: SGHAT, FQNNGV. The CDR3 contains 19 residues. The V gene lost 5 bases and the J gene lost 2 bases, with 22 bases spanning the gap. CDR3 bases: TGTGCCAGCAGCCCCCTTAGGATCAGGGTCGCGCCTGGGGCCAACGTCCTGACTTTC. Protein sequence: CASSPLRIRVAPGANVLTF.

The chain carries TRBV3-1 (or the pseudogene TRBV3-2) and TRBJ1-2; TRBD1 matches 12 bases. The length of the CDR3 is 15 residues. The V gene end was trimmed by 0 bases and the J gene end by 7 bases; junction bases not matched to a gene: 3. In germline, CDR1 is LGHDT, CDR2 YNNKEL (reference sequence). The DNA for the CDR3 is TGTGCCAGCAGCCAAGATGGGACAGGGGGCCGTGGCTACACCTTC. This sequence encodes CASSQDGTGGRGYTF.

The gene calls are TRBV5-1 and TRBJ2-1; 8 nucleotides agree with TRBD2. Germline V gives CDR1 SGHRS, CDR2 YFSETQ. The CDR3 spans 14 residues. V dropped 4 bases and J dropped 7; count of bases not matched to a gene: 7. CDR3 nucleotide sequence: TGCGCCAGCAGCACCGCGGGAGGAGGGAATGAGCAGTTCTTC. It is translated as CASSTAGGGNEQFF.

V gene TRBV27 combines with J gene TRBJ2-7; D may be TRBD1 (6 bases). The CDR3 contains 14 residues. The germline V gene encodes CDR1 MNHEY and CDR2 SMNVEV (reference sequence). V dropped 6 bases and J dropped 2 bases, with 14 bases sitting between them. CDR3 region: CASSSLGQPYEQYF. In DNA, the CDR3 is TGTGCCAGCAGCTCACTCGGACAGCCCTACGAGCAGTACTTC.

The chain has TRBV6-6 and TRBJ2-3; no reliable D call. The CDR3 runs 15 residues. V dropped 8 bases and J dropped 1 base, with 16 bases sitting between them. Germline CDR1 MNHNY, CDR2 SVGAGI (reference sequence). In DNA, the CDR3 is TGTGCCAGCGGGTTGGGCCAATGGGGCACAGATACGCAGTATTTT. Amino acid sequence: CASGLGQWGTDTQYF.

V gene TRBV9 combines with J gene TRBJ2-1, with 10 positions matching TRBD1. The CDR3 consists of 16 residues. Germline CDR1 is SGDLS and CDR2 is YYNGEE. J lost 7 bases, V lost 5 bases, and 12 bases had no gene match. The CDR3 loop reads CASSPQTGGVSNEQFF. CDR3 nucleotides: TGTGCCAGCAGTCCCCAGACAGGGGGCGTGTCGAATGAGCAGTTCTTC.